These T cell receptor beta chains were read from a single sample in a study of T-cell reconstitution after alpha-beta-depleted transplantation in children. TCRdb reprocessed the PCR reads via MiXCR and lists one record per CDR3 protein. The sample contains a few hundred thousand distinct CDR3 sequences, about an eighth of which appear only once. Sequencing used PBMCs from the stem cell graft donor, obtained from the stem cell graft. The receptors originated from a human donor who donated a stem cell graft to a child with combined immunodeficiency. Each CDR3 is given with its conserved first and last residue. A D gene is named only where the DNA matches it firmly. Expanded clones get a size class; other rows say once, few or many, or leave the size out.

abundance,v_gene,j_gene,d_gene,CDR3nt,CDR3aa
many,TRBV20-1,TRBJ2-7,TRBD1,TGCAGTGCTTCACAGGGGCCCAAGGGGGACGAGCAGTACTTC,CSASQGPKGDEQYF
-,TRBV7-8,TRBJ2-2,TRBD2,TGTGCCAGCAGTGCTAGCGGGACGAACACCGGGGAGCTGTTTTTT,CASSASGTNTGELFF
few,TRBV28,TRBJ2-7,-,TGTGCCAGCAGTTTTAGGGGGGGGCCCCACGAGCAGTACTTC,CASSFRGGPHEQYF
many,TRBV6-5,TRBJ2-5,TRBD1,TGTGCCAGCAGTCGACAGGGGGTTCACCAAGAGACCCAGTACTTC,CASSRQGVHQETQYF
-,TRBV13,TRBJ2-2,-,TGTGCCAGCAGCATCCCCTATAGGACCGGGGAGCTGTTTTTT,CASSIPYRTGELFF
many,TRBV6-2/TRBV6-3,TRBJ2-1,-,TGTGCCAGCAGTTACTCGGGCAGATCCTACAATGAGCAGTTCTTC,CASSYSGRSYNEQFF
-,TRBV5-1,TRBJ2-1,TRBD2,TGCGCCAGCGGGGGACTAGCGGGATCCTACAATGAGCAGTTCTTC,CASGGLAGSYNEQFF
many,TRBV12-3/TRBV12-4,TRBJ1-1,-,TGTGCCAGCAGTTCCTCAGTTGAAATCTTT,CASSSSVEIF
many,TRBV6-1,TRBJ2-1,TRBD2,TGTGCCAGCAGTGAAAGGGGCGGGGGAACCTACAATGAGCAGTTCTTC,CASSERGGGTYNEQFF
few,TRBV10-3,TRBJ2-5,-,TGTGCCATCAGTGAGAGTGGGGTCGAAGAGACCCAGTACTTC,CAISESGVEETQYF
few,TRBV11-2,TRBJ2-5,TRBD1,TGTGCCAGCAGCTTAGGCTACAGGGGGGAGACCCAGTACTTC,CASSLGYRGETQYF
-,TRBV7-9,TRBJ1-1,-,TGTGCCAGCAGCTCCCCGGATTCGGGCATGAACACTGAAGCTTTCTTT,CASSSPDSGMNTEAFF
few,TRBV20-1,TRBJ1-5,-,TGCAGTGCTAGAAGGATCGGACAGCCCCAGCATTTT,CSARRIGQPQHF
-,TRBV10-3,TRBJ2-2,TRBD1,TGTGCCATCAGACAGGGGACCGGGGAGCTGTTTTTT,CAIRQGTGELFF
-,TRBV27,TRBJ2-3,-,TGTGCCAGCAGCGCCCGGGTGGCGAGGGCAGATACGCAGTATTTT,CASSARVARADTQYF
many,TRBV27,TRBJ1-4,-,TGTGCCAGCAGGCCATTGGACGGGACAGAAAAACTGTTTTTT,CASRPLDGTEKLFF
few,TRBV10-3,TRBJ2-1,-,TGTGCCATCAGTGCACCGAGCTCCTACAATGAGCAGTTCTTC,CAISAPSSYNEQFF
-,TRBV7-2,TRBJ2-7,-,TGTGCCAGCAGCCTTTCCGGGGGTCGCCAAAACGAGCAGTACTTC,CASSLSGGRQNEQYF
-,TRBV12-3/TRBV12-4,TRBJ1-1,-,TGTGCCAGCAGCCGAGCCGGGGGGAACACTGAAGCTTTCTTT,CASSRAGGNTEAFF
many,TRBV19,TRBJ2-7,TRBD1,TGTGCCAGCTCCGCCGGGACAGGGGACTACGAGCAGTACTTC,CASSAGTGDYEQYF
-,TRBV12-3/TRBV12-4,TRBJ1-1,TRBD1,TGTGCCAGCAGCCTCGCGCAGGGGGCTATAGCTTTCTTT,CASSLAQGAIAFF
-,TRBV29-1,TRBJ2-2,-,TGCAGCGTTGATAGCTTCGGGGAGCTGTTTTTT,CSVDSFGELFF
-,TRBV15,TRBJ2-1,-,TGTGCCACCAGCAGAGTACGGGGAAACTCCTACAATGAGCAGTTCTTC,CATSRVRGNSYNEQFF
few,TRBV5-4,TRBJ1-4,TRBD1,TGTGCCAGCAGCTTGTGGGACAGTGAAACTAATGAAAAACTGTTTTTT,CASSLWDSETNEKLFF
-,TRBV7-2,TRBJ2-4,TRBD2,TGTGCCAGCAGCCCGGGACTAGCGGGGAAAAACATTCAGTACTTC,CASSPGLAGKNIQYF
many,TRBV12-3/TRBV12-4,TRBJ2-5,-,TGTGCCAGCAGTTTTGGGGGACAAGAGACCCAGTACTTC,CASSFGGQETQYF
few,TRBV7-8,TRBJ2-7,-,TGTGCCAGCAGCTTAGCACAGCCACCCTACGAGCAGTACTTC,CASSLAQPPYEQYF
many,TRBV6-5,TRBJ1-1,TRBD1,TGTGCCAGCAGTTACCCCGGGACAGGGGGCAGTGAAGCTTTCTTT,CASSYPGTGGSEAFF
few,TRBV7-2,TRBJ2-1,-,TGTGCCAGCAGCTACCGGGACGGAGGCTACAATGAGCAGTTCTTC,CASSYRDGGYNEQFF
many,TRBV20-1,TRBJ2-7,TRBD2,TGCAGTGCTAATAGACTAGCGGACTACGAGCAGTACTTC,CSANRLADYEQYF
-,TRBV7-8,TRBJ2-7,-,TGTGCCAGCAGCTTGGTCACGGAGGGAAGAAACGAGCAGTACTTC,CASSLVTEGRNEQYF
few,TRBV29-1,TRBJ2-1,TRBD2,TGCAGCGTTGAAGAAGGAGGGACTAGCGGGGTACTCTACAATGAGCAGTTCTTC,CSVEEGGTSGVLYNEQFF
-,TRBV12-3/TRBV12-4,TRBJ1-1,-,TGTGCCAGCAGCCCGATGGGCACTGAAGCTTTCTTT,CASSPMGTEAFF
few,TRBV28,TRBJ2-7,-,TGTGCCAGCAGTTTCCGCAGGGCGGGGGAGCAGTACTTC,CASSFRRAGEQYF
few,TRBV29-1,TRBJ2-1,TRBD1,TGCAGCGCTCCGGGACAGAGCTCCTACAATGAGCAGTTCTTC,CSAPGQSSYNEQFF